The 17 T cell receptor beta chains reported below all come from one sample, sequenced in a study of cytomegalovirus exposure and HLA in healthy donors. 60 Vbeta and 13 Jbeta primers were used in PCR. This table comes from immunoSEQ multiplex PCR, and its TCRdb copy is limited to in-frame clones, with some not included. The table has approximately 130,000 clones, 70% to 75% seen once. Material: PBMCs. Receptors were obtained from a man younger than 45 in good health and CMV-seronegative.

The chain recombines TRBV7-6 with TRBJ2-7; 11 bases align to TRBD2. The CDR3 runs 18 residues. The trim removed 5 bases at V and 1 base at J, leaving 13 bases unmatched. Germline V gene data show CDR1 as SGHVS and CDR2 as FNYEAQ. CDR3 in amino acids: CASSPSDPLAGASYEQYF. DNA for the CDR3: TGTGCCAGCAGCCCGTCTGACCCACTAGCGGGAGCTTCCTACGAGCAGTACTTC.

The chain combines TRBV7-2 with TRBJ1-5, with a possible D match to TRBD1 (5 bases). V lost 1 base to trimming and J lost 2 bases, with 9 bases between them. In germline, CDR1 is SGHTA, CDR2 FQGNSA. CDR3 length equals 15 residues. CDR3 in DNA: TGTGCCAGCAGCTTAGAAACAGGTCGCAATCAGCCCCAGCATTTT. Protein: CASSLETGRNQPQHF.

This clone was observed a single time. The CDR3 DNA follows: TGTGCCAGCAGTTACTCGAAGACAGCTAGCTCCTACGAGCAGTACTTC. Its protein is CASSYSKTASSYEQYF. V and J are TRBV6-5 and TRBJ2-7, with D tentatively TRBD1 (5 bases). This CDR3 has 16 amino acids. The germline V gene encodes CDR1 MNHEY and CDR2 SVGAGI. Trimming cost V 0 bases and J 0 bases, with 12 bases left between them.

J is TRBJ1-4 and V is TRBV14; D is uncertain. V was pared by 1 base and J by 0 bases, with 9 bases between. Looked up from germline, CDR1 is SGHDN and CDR2 is FVKESK. This CDR3 spans 16 amino acids. In DNA, the CDR3 is TGTGCCAGCAGCCAAGGCCCGGTTGCAACTAATGAAAAACTGTTTTTT. This sequence encodes CASSQGPVATNEKLFF.

The chain is built from TRBV4-2 and TRBJ2-3; D gene uncertain. The CDR3 is made up of 15 amino acids. V was cut by 8 bases and J by 1 base, with 16 bases left in between. Germline loops: CDR1 LGHNA, CDR2 YNFKEQ. The CDR3 loop is CASEEGGFGTDTQYF. CDR3 DNA sequence: TGTGCCAGCGAGGAAGGTGGGTTCGGCACAGATACGCAGTATTTT.

The chain links TRBV18 to TRBJ1-2; D ambiguous. The germline CDR1 and CDR2 sequences are KGHSH and LQKENI. This CDR3 has 16 amino acids. Trimming took off 6 bases at V and 1 base at J, with 18 bases between the two ends. The CDR3 DNA follows: TGTGCCAGCTCGGATCTCGACCAGCGGGTTAACTATGGCTACACCTTC. Its translation: CASSDLDQRVNYGYTF.

This sequence joins TRBV6-5 and TRBJ2-5; D possibly corresponds to TRBD1 (5 bases). Germline-derived CDR1 and CDR2 are MNHEY and SVGAGI. The CDR3 is 15 residues long. Deletions cut 0 bases from V and 0 bases from J, with 8 bases between. CDR3 coding DNA: TGTGCCAGCAGTTACTCGGAACAGGACCAAGAGACCCAGTACTTC. Translation gives CASSYSEQDQETQYF.

The V call is TRBV7-6, the J call TRBJ1-2, with 8 bases lining up with TRBD1. The CDR3 runs to 15 residues. CDR1 SGHVS and CDR2 FNYEAQ come from the germline V gene. V lost 1 base and J lost 4; bases outside the gene matches: 5. The CDR3 DNA is TGTGCCAGCAGCTTAGGAGGACAGGGCTTCTATGGCTACACCTTC. Amino acid sequence: CASSLGGQGFYGYTF.

The J gene is TRBJ2-5, the V gene TRBV14; D call uncertain. Deletions cut 2 bases from V and 2 bases from J, with 12 bases between. CDR3 length: 15 amino acids. The germline CDR1 and CDR2 sequences are SGHDN and FVKESK. As DNA, the CDR3 is TGTGCCAGCAGCCAAACTTGGGCAGAACAAGAGACCCAGTACTTC. Its protein is CASSQTWAEQETQYF.

As DNA, the CDR3 is TGTGCCAGCAGTGCCCCGGACAGGGAATGGCAGCCCCAGCATTTT. This codes for CASSAPDREWQPQHF. V gene TRBV28 combines with J gene TRBJ1-5; 8 bases align to TRBD1. After removal of 5 bases from V and 7 bases from J, the junction contained 10 bases not matched to a gene. Per the germline V gene, CDR1 is MDHEN and CDR2 is SYDVKM. There are 15 residues in the CDR3.

As concerns this clone: Other DNA sequences within the sample encode an identical CDR3. This chain uses TRBV30 with TRBJ2-3, with unresolved D. The germline V gene has CDR1 GTSNPN and CDR2 SVGIG (reference sequence). The ends were cut back, 2 bases at V and 3 bases at J, with 12 bases in the middle. The CDR3 loop spans 14 amino acids. The CDR3, as DNA: TGTGCCTGGAGTAGGTTAGAGGTAACAGATACGCAGTATTTT. Translated: CAWSRLEVTDTQYF.

The rearrangement joins TRBV5-4 to TRBJ2-1; TRBD2 agrees at 8 bases. CDR1 SGHNT and CDR2 YYREEE come from the germline V gene (reference sequence). Trimming removed 3 bases from V and 4 bases from J; junction bases left unmatched: 6. The CDR3 runs 15 residues. The CDR3 region is CASSYAGGRYNEQFF. The CDR3 nucleotides read TGTGCCAGCAGCTATGCGGGGGGTCGGTACAATGAGCAGTTCTTC.

The chain couples TRBV19 to TRBJ2-7, with D possibly being TRBD1 (5 bases). The CDR3 contains 14 residues. Germline V gene lookup returns CDR1 LNHDA and CDR2 SQIVND (reference sequence). The ends were cut back, 8 bases at V and 9 bases at J, with 23 bases in the middle. The CDR3, as DNA: TGTGCCAGTTCTCCTTTGACAGTAGACGTTGGGCAGTACTTC. Encoded protein: CASSPLTVDVGQYF.

The gene calls are TRBV4-3 and TRBJ2-7, with D possibly matching TRBD2 (5 bases). The CDR3 is 15 residues long. Trimming took 0 bases from V and 0 from J, leaving 9 bases between them. Germline values: CDR1 LGHNA, CDR2 YSLEER. The CDR3 is CASSQDLASSYEQYF. The CDR3 DNA reads as TGCGCCAGCAGCCAAGATCTAGCTAGCTCCTACGAGCAGTACTTC.

This chain connects TRBV5-4 to TRBJ2-7; TRBD1 might be the D (9 bases). Trimming cost V 7 bases and J 5 bases, with 16 bases left between them. From germline, CDR1 is SGHNT and CDR2 YYREEE (reference sequence). The CDR3 covers 13 residues. Here the CDR3 DNA reads TGTGCCAGCGGTAGCGGGACAGGGCACGAGCAGTACTTC. Translation: CASGSGTGHEQYF.

This chain joins TRBV4-3 and TRBJ2-1; 10 bases align to TRBD2. Germline V gene sequence: CDR1 LGHNA, CDR2 YSLEER. V dropped 0 bases and J dropped 4; count of bases not matched to a gene: 6. This CDR3 contains 17 residues. This chain's CDR3 is CASSQDVTSGVYNEQFF. CDR3 DNA sequence: TGCGCCAGCAGCCAAGATGTAACTAGCGGGGTATACAATGAGCAGTTCTTC.

V usage is TRBV5-1 and J usage is TRBJ1-4, with 7 bases aligning to TRBD1. The germline V gene has CDR1 SGHRS and CDR2 YFSETQ. V gave up 3 bases and J gave up 8 bases; unmatched junction bases: 13. The CDR3 covers 16 residues. The CDR3 DNA reads as TGCGCCAGCAGCTCGACGACAGGGTTTCTAGGGGAAAAACTGTTTTTT. This codes for CASSSTTGFLGEKLFF.